Listed here are 9 T cell receptor beta chains from one sample, sequenced in a study of vaccination and CD4 T cells after COVID-19 (dated by TCRdb to between 2022 and 2023). These receptors have no known antigen. Reading the label with the study, this specimen's treatment or condition is: approximately 9-day PBMC culture with coronavirus spike peptide pools or control peptides (ViraFEST assay). CD4+ T cells from unexposed donors were collected before the COVID-19 pandemic (2011-2018). The library was generated by PCR. TCRdb records Illumina iSeq 100 as the sequencer. TCR sequencing of DNA from cultured CD4+ T cells used the Oncomine TCR Beta short-read assay at the Johns Hopkins FTIC core. TCRdb cleaned the public reads at Q25 with fastp, built clones with MiXCR and kept in-frame beta chains. Here each entry gathers all rows of one CDR3 protein and keeps the most common genes and DNA. Within this sample are approximately 7,000 distinct CDR3 sequences, with 40% to 55% of them counted one time only. In total, the top ten clones hold 33% of the sample.

Sequencing was performed on CD4+ T cells from blood, cultured in vitro. All receptors come from a human donor in good health.

V gene TRBV11-1 combines with J gene TRBJ1-5; D unclear. CDR3 length: 14 amino acids. Germline V gene lookup returns CDR1 SGHAT and CDR2 FQDESV (reference sequence). Trimming stripped 3 bases from V and 3 bases from J, with 9 bases between. The CDR3 bases are TGTGCCAGCAGCTTGGTAAGGGACAATCAGCCCCAGCATTTT. Protein product: CASSLVRDNQPQHF. Full variable domain (remainder filled in from reference TRBV11-1 and TRBJ1-5): EAEVAQSPRYKITEKSQAVAFWCDPISGHATLYWYRQILGQGPELLVQFQDESVVDDSQLPKDRFSAERLKGVDSTLKIQPAELGDSAMYLCASSLVRDNQPQHFGDGTRLSIL.

The gene calls are TRBV9 and TRBJ2-7; D possibly corresponds to TRBD1 (5 bases). Germline CDR1 SGDLS, CDR2 YYNGEE. The CDR3 has 15 amino acids. Trimming removed 4 bases from V and 0 bases from J, with 14 bases in between. The CDR3 loop reads CASSWGLGYSYEQYF. The CDR3 region has the DNA TGTGCCAGCAGCTGGGGCCTGGGATACTCCTACGAGCAGTACTTC. Supplemented by reference TRBV9 and TRBJ2-7, the full variable domain reads DSGVTQTPKHLITATGQRVTLRCSPRSGDLSVYWYQQSLDQGLQFLIQYYNGEERAKGNILERFSAQQFPDLHSELNLSSLELGDSALYFCASSWGLGYSYEQYFGPGTRLTVT.

In this sample, this clonotype turned up a few times. The V and J genes are TRBV7-9 and TRBJ2-1; D is uncertain. This CDR3 comprises 15 residues. Trimming pared 3 bases from V and 4 bases from J, leaving 13 bases between. Germline CDR1 reads SEHNR; CDR2 reads FQNEAQ (reference sequence). This CDR3 is CASSFSRPDYNEQFF. Here the CDR3 DNA reads TGTGCCAGCAGCTTTTCCAGACCAGATTACAATGAGCAGTTCTTC.

This chain uses TRBV6-1 with TRBJ1-2; no reliable D call. Germline lookup yields CDR1 MNHNS and CDR2 SASEGT. This CDR3 comprises 12 residues. V was clipped by 8 bases and J by 8 bases, with 15 bases between them. The CDR3 DNA reads as TGTGCCAGCGGGAGGGAACTTGAAGGCTACACCTTC. Translated, it gives CASGRELEGYTF.

This clonotype has only a few counts. The chain uses TRBV7-9 and TRBJ1-1; D not resolved. CDR1 and CDR2 (germline): SEHNR, FQNEAQ (reference sequence). The CDR3 has 13 amino acids. The V gene lost 2 bases and the J gene lost 3 bases, with 7 bases spanning the gap. The DNA for the CDR3 is TGTGCCAGCAGCTTACTCGGGGACACTGAAGCTTTCTTT. Translation gives CASSLLGDTEAFF.

The chain is built from TRBV6-1 and TRBJ2-5; 7 nucleotides align to TRBD1. Germline trimming cut 1 base from V and 5 bases from J; bases unmatched to any gene: 1. The CDR3 has 13 residues. Germline lookup yields CDR1 MNHNS and CDR2 SASEGT. The CDR3: CASSEGRGETQYF. The CDR3 nucleotides are TGTGCCAGCAGTGAAGGCAGGGGGGAGACCCAGTACTTC.

The rearrangement links TRBV6-4 to TRBJ2-1, with 7 nucleotides matching TRBD2. CDR1 and CDR2 from the germline V gene are MRHNA and SNTAGT. J gave up 1 base and V 4 bases, and 10 bases lay outside the gene matches. This CDR3 is built from 17 residues. In DNA form, the CDR3 reads TGTGCCAGCAGTGTTTCGTTCGGCGGGGGATCCTACAATGAGCAGTTCTTC. Residues: CASSVSFGGGSYNEQFF.

The chain uses TRBV18 and TRBJ1-2; tentative D call: TRBD1 (5 bases). The V and J ends lost 3 bases and 6 bases respectively, with 11 bases between them. The V gene's germline CDR1 is KGHSH and CDR2 LQKENI. The CDR3 consists of 13 residues. The CDR3 reads CASSPEGRHGYTF. DNA of the CDR3: TGTGCCAGCTCACCCGAGGGGCGTCATGGCTACACCTTC.

This clonotype appeared a single time. V gene TRBV5-1 combines with J gene TRBJ1-1; the D gene is possibly TRBD1 (5 bases). Per germline, CDR1 SGHRS and CDR2 YFSETQ. The CDR3 consists of 13 residues. V lost 0 bases to trimming and J lost 4 bases, with 7 bases between them. The CDR3: CASSLAGTTEAFF. Written as DNA, the CDR3 is TGCGCCAGCAGCTTGGCGGGGACCACTGAAGCTTTCTTT.